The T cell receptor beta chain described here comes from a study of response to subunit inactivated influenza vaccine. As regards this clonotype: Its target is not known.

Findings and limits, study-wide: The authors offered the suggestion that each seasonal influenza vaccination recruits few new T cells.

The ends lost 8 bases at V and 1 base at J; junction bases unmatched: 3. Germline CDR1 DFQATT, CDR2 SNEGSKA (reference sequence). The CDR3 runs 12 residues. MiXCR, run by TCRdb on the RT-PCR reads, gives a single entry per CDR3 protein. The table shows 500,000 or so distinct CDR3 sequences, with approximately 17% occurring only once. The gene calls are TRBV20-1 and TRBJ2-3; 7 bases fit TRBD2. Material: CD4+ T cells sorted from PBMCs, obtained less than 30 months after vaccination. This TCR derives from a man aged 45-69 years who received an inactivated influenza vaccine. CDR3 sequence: CSSAGRTDTQYF. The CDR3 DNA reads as TGCAGTTCAGCGGGACGCACAGATACGCAGTATTTT.